The 7 T cell receptor beta chains in this list originate from one sample, sequenced in a study of blood T cells in healthy people across ages. With a J-beta primer mix and a sample-barcoded 5' primer, a second PCR ran roughly 7 to 11 cycles. Each CDR3 protein is one row after TCRdb ran MiXCR on the 5' RACE reads. The table lists over a million distinct CDR3 sequences, more than 35% of them singletons. What was sequenced was blood. Receptor source: a woman aged 55-75 years in good health.

The V gene is TRBV20-1, the J gene TRBJ1-5; D is unclear. This CDR3 comprises 12 residues. Trimming took off 6 bases at V and 4 bases at J, with 10 bases between the two ends. Germline V gene lookup returns CDR1 DFQATT and CDR2 SNEGSKA (reference sequence). The CDR3: CSALNRNQPQHF. In DNA form, the CDR3 reads TGCAGTGCACTTAACAGAAATCAGCCCCAGCATTTT.

The rearrangement uses TRBV24-1 and TRBJ2-3, with 9 bases matching TRBD1. V trimming: 2 bases; J trimming: 6 bases; junction bases outside the gene matches: 8. Per germline, CDR1 KGHDR and CDR2 SFDVKD. The CDR3 length is 16 residues. The CDR3: CATSDWSGQGGDTQYF. Here the CDR3 DNA reads TGTGCCACCAGTGATTGGTCGGGACAGGGCGGGGATACGCAGTATTTT.

The chain is built from TRBV18 and TRBJ2-7; D is possibly TRBD1 (6 bases). The tail of the sequence fits TRBJ2-4 better, so the J call may be wrong. There are 14 residues in the CDR3. Germline V lookup: CDR1 KGHSH, CDR2 LQKENI. Here the CDR3 reads CASSPQGSGDIQYF. CDR3 nucleotide sequence: TGTGCCAGCTCACCTCAGGGGAGTGGTGACATTCAGTACTTC.

This chain joins TRBV13 and TRBJ2-7, with 7 bases matching TRBD2. The CDR3 has 16 residues. Germline V gives CDR1 PRHDT, CDR2 FYEKMQ (reference sequence). V shed 4 bases, J shed 2 bases, and the junction held 11 bases outside the gene matches. DNA of the CDR3: TGTGCCAGCAGCTCCTCCCTGGCGGGAGTTACCTACGAGCAGTACTTC. It encodes CASSSSLAGVTYEQYF.

This clonotype has just a few counts. The chain is built from TRBV10-1 and TRBJ2-4; no clear D gene. The better agreement between TRBJ2-7 and the DNA end casts doubt on the J call. This CDR3 is built from 15 residues. In germline, CDR1 is WNHNN, CDR2 SYGVQD (reference sequence). The CDR3 region has the DNA TGCGCCAGCAGTGAGGACACCGTAGCTGGAACCGAGCAGTACTTC. Protein: CASSEDTVAGTEQYF.

This rearrangement joins TRBV6-5 to TRBJ2-4; D is tentatively TRBD1 or TRBD2 (5 bases each). The CDR3 extends over 14 amino acids. Trimming took 2 bases from V and 13 from J, leaving 18 bases between them. Germline CDR1 reads MNHEY; CDR2 reads SVGAGI. The CDR3 DNA follows: TGTGCCAGCAGTTACAGGGGACCAGTGCTGGAGCAGTACTTC. It is translated as CASSYRGPVLEQYF.

Ten or more counts support this clonotype. The chain is built from TRBV12-3 or TRBV12-4 and TRBJ2-3; D assignment may be TRBD1 or TRBD2 (6 bases each). Trimming left V 6 bases short and J 4 bases short, with 11 bases between. This CDR3 region has 13 residues. CDR3 residues: CASSLRGADTQYF. As DNA, the CDR3 is TGTGCCAGCAGCTTGAGGGGGGCAGATACGCAGTATTTT.